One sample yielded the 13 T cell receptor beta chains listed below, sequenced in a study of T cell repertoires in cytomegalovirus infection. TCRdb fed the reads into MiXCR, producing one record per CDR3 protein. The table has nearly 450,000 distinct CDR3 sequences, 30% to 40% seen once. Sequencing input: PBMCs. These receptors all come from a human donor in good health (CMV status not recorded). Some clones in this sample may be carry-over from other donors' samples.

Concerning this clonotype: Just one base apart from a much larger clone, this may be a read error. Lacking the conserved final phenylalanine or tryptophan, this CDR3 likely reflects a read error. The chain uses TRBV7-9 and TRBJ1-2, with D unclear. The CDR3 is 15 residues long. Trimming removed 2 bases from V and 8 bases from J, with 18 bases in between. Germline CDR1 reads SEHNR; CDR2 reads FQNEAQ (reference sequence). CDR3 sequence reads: CASSLRQHEVPGYTL. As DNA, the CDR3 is TGTGCCAGCAGCTTACGGCAACACGAAGTCCCCGGCTACACCTTA.

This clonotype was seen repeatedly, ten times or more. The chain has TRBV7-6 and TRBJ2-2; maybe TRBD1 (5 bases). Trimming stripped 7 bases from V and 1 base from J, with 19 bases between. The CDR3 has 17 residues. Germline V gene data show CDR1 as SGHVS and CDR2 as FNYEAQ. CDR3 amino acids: CASNIKIGQGNTGELFF. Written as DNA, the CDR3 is TGTGCCAGCAACATCAAGATAGGGCAGGGGAACACCGGGGAGCTGTTTTTT.

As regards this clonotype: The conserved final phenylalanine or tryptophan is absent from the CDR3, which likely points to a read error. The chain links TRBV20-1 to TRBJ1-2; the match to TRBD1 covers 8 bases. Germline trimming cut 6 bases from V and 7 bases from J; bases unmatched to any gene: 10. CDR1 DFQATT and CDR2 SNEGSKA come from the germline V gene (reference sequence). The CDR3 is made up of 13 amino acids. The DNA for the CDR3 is TGCAGTGCCGTGGGTGACAGGGGCATTGGCTACACCATC. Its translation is CSAVGDRGIGYTI.

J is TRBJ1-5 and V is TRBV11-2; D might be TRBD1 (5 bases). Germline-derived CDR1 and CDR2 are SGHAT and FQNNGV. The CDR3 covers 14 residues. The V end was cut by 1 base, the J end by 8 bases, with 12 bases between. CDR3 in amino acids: CASSLGTGNEPQHF. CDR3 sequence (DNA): TGTGCCAGCAGCTTAGGAACAGGTAATGAGCCCCAGCATTTT.

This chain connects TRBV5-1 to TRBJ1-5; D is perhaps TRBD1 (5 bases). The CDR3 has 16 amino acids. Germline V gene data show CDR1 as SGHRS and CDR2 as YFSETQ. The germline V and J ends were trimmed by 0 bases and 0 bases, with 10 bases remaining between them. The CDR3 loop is CASSLEGPGSNQPQHF. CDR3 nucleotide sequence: TGCGCCAGCAGCTTGGAGGGACCTGGTAGCAATCAGCCCCAGCATTTT. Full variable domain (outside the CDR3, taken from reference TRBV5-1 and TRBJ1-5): KAGVTQTPRYLIKTRGQQVTLSCSPISGHRSVSWYQQTPGQGLQFLFEYFSETQRNKGNFPGRFSGRQFSNSRSEMNVSTLELGDSALYLCASSLEGPGSNQPQHFGDGTRLSIL.

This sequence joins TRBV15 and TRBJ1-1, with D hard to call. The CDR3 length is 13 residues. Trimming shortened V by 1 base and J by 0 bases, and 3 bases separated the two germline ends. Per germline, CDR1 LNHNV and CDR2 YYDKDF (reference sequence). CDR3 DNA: TGTGCCACCAGCAGAGTTGTGAACACTGAAGCTTTCTTT. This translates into CATSRVVNTEAFF.

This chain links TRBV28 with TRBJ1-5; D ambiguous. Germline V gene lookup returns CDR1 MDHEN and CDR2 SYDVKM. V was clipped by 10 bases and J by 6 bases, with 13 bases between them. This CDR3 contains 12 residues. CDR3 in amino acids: CANRPGSQPQHF. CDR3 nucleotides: TGTGCCAACAGACCCGGGAGTCAGCCCCAGCATTTT.

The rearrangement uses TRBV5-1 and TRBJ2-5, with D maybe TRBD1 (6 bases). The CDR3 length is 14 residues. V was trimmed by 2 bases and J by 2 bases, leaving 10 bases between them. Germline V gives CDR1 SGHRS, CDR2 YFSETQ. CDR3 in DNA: TGCGCCAGCAGCTTTGGGGGCCAGCAAGAGACCCAGTACTTC. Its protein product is CASSFGGQQETQYF.

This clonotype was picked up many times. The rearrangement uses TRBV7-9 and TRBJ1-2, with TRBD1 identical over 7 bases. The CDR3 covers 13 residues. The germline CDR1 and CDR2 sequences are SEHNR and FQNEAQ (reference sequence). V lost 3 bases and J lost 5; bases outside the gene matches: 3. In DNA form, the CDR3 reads TGTGCCAGCAGCTTCGGGACAGATTATGGCTACACCTTC. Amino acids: CASSFGTDYGYTF.

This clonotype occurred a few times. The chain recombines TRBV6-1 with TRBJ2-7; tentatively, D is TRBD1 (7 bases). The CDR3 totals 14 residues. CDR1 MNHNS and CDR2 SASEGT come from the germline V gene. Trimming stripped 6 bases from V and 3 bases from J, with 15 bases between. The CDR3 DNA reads TGTGCCAGCAGCATACAGGGGACTCACTACGAGCAGTACTTC. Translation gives CASSIQGTHYEQYF.

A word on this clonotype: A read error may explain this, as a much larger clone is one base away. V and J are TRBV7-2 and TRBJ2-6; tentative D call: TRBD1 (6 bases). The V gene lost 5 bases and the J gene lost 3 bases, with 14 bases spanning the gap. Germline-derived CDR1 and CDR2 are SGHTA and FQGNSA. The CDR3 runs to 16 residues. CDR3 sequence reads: CASSLTGVVGANVLTF. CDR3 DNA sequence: TGTGCCAGCAGCCTGACAGGTGTCGTTGGGGCCAACGTCCTGACTTTC.

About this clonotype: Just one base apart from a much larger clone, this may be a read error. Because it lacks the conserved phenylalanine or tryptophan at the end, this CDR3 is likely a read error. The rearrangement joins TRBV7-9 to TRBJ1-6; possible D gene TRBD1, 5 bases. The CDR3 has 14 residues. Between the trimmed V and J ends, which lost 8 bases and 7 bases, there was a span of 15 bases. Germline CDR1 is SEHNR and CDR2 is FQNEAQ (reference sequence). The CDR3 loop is CASQTGGRNSPLHS. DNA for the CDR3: TGTGCCAGCCAAACAGGAGGTCGCAATTCACCCCTCCACTCT.

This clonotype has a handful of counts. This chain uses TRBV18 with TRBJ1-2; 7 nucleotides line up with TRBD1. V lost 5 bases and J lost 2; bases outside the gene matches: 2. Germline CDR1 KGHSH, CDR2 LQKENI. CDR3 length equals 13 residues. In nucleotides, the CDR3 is TGTGCCAGCTCATCGGACAGGAACTATGGCTACACCTTC. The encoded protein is CASSSDRNYGYTF.